This T cell receptor beta chain was sequenced during a study of T cells after yellow fever vaccination. Findings and limits, study-wide: The secondary T-cell response peaked on day 5, not day 15, but was weaker.

This CDR3 spans 13 amino acids. V shed 8 bases, J shed 7 bases, and the junction held 8 bases outside the gene matches. Germline CDR1 SGHTA, CDR2 FQGTGA. This clonotype was detected ten times or more. The antigen remains undetermined. Universal primer sites and UMIs were introduced during 5'RACE template-switching synthesis of TCR cDNA. TCRdb reanalysed the 5' RACE reads using MiXCR and keeps one entry per CDR3 protein. The profile covers about 340,000 distinct CDR3 sequences, with around 12% appearing a single time and 3.2% taken by the ten largest. The material was CD4+ T cells sorted from PBMCs, obtained 15 days after the yellow fever booster vaccination. The chain couples TRBV7-3 to TRBJ1-5, with TRBD1 identical over 7 bases. The receptor comes from a man younger than 35 who received the YFV17D yellow fever vaccine. CDR3 sequence reads: CASATGAYQPQHF. The CDR3 DNA follows: TGTGCCAGCGCCACAGGGGCATACCAGCCCCAGCATTTT.